This is a list of T cell receptor beta chains from one sample in a study of T cells in Graves' hyperthyroidism and ophthalmopathy. TCRdb analysed the multiplex PCR reads with MiXCR anew, one entry per CDR3 protein. The sample gives around 350,000 distinct CDR3 sequences, around 14% of which show up once; around 30% is in the top ten. The specimen was blood. These receptors were taken from a woman under 30 with Graves' hyperthyroidism that later progressed to Graves' ophthalmopathy. Both conserved end residues are part of each CDR3. Fields, in order: D gene, J gene, clone size, V gene, CDR3 DNA, CDR3 protein. A D gene is named only where the DNA matches it firmly. Clone size appears in some rows only: once, few, many, or a class for an expanded clone.

d_gene: TRBD1; j_gene: TRBJ2-7; abundance: many; v_gene: TRBV7-8; CDR3nt: TGTGCCAGCAGCCCCACAGGGGGGACTGGGGAGCAGTACTTC; CDR3aa: CASSPTGGTGEQYF
d_gene: NA; j_gene: TRBJ1-5; abundance: few; v_gene: TRBV27; CDR3nt: TGTGCCAGCAGTTCACTTGACAGCTTTAATCAGCCCCAGCATTTT; CDR3aa: CASSSLDSFNQPQHF
d_gene: NA; j_gene: TRBJ1-3; abundance: few; v_gene: TRBV28; CDR3nt: TGTGCCAGCAGTTTGGGGAGGGGTGTTATTGTTGGAAACACCATATATTTT; CDR3aa: CASSLGRGVIVGNTIYF
d_gene: NA; j_gene: TRBJ1-1; abundance: NA; v_gene: TRBV6-5; CDR3nt: TGTGCCAGCAGTTACTCGGCCTTTCCCTTGAACACTGAATCTTTCTTT; CDR3aa: CASSYSAFPLNTESFF
d_gene: NA; j_gene: TRBJ2-3; abundance: many; v_gene: TRBV9; CDR3nt: TGTGCCAGCAGCGTTACCAGCAGATCTAGCACAGATACGCAGTATTTT; CDR3aa: CASSVTSRSSTDTQYF
d_gene: NA; j_gene: TRBJ2-5; abundance: NA; v_gene: TRBV12-3/TRBV12-4; CDR3nt: TGTGCCAGCAGCCTAACCGGAGAGACCCGGTACTTC; CDR3aa: CASSLTGETRYF
d_gene: NA; j_gene: TRBJ1-1; abundance: NA; v_gene: TRBV19; CDR3nt: TGTGCCAGTAGACGCGGGGCGAACACTGAAGCTTTCTTT; CDR3aa: CASRRGANTEAFF
d_gene: TRBD1; j_gene: TRBJ1-4; abundance: many; v_gene: TRBV13; CDR3nt: TGTGCCAGCAGCTACCGGACAGGGGCTGAAAAACTGTTTTTT; CDR3aa: CASSYRTGAEKLFF
d_gene: NA; j_gene: TRBJ2-5; abundance: NA; v_gene: TRBV6-1; CDR3nt: TGTGCCAGCAGTGAACCCCTAGCCAGGGAAGGCCGAGAGACCCAGTACTTC; CDR3aa: CASSEPLAREGRETQYF
d_gene: TRBD1; j_gene: TRBJ1-5; abundance: few; v_gene: TRBV20-1; CDR3nt: TGCAGTGCAACACCGGGACAGGTCTTCAATCAGCCCCAGCATTTT; CDR3aa: CSATPGQVFNQPQHF
d_gene: TRBD1; j_gene: TRBJ2-6; abundance: NA; v_gene: TRBV6-2/TRBV6-3; CDR3nt: TGTGCCAGCAGTCCCGGGACAGGGAGTCCTGGGGCCAACGTCCTGACTTTC; CDR3aa: CASSPGTGSPGANVLTF
d_gene: TRBD2; j_gene: TRBJ2-1; abundance: many; v_gene: TRBV14; CDR3nt: TGTGCCAGCAGCCAAGCCGGGACTAGCGGGAGGTCCTACAATGAGCAGTTCTTC; CDR3aa: CASSQAGTSGRSYNEQFF
d_gene: NA; j_gene: TRBJ2-2; abundance: NA; v_gene: TRBV10-3; CDR3nt: TGTGCCATCAGTGGGAACATTTTAGTTGGGGAGCTGTTTTTT; CDR3aa: CAISGNILVGELFF
d_gene: TRBD2; j_gene: TRBJ2-5; abundance: many; v_gene: TRBV28; CDR3nt: TGTGCCAGCAGCCTTAGCCTGGTAGTAGCGGGGGAGACCCAGTACTTC; CDR3aa: CASSLSLVVAGETQYF
d_gene: NA; j_gene: TRBJ1-2; abundance: NA; v_gene: TRBV6-1; CDR3nt: TGTGCCAGCAGCCGAGCGGGACTCACCCAGGGCTACACCTTC; CDR3aa: CASSRAGLTQGYTF
d_gene: TRBD1; j_gene: TRBJ1-4; abundance: many; v_gene: TRBV6-1; CDR3nt: TGTGCCAGCAGTCCCCACGGGACAGGGACTGAAAAACTGTTTTTT; CDR3aa: CASSPHGTGTEKLFF
d_gene: NA; j_gene: TRBJ1-5; abundance: many; v_gene: TRBV6-5; CDR3nt: TGTGCCAGCAGTTACTCGAACAGGGAAAGGTTCAGCAATCAGCCCCAGCATTTT; CDR3aa: CASSYSNRERFSNQPQHF